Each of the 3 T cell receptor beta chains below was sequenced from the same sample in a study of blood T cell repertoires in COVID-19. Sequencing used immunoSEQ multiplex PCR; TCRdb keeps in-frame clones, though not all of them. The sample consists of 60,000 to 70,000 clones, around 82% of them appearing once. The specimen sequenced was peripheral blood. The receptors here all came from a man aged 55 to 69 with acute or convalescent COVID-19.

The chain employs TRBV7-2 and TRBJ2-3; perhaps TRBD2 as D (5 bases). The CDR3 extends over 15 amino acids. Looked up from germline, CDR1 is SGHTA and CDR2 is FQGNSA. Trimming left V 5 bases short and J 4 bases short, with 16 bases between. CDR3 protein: CASSHFPGSADTQYF. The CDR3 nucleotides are TGTGCCAGCAGCCATTTCCCGGGGAGTGCAGATACGCAGTATTTT.

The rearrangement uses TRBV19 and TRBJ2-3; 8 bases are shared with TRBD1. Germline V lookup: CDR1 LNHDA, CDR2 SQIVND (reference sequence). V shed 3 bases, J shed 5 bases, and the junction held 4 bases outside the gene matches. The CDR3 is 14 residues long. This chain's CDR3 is CASSMTGVQDTQYF. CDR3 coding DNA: TGTGCCAGTAGTATGACAGGGGTCCAAGATACGCAGTATTTT.

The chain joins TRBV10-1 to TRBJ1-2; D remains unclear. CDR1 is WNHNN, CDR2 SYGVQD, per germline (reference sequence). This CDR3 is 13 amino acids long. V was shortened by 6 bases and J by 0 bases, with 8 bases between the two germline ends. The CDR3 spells CASSSSPNYGYTF. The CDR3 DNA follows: TGCGCCAGCAGCTCGTCCCCTAACTATGGCTACACCTTC.